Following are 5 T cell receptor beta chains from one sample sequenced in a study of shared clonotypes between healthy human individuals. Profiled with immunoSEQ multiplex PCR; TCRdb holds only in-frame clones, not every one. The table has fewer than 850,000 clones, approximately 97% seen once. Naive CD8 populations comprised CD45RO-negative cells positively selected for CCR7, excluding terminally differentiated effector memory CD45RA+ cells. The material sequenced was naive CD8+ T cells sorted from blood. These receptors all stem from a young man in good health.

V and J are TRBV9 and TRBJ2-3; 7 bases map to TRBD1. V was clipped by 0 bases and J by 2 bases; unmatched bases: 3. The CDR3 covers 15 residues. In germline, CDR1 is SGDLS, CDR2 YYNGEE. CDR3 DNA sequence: TGTGCCAGCAGCGTAGAGGGACAGTTCACAGATACGCAGTATTTT. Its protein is CASSVEGQFTDTQYF.

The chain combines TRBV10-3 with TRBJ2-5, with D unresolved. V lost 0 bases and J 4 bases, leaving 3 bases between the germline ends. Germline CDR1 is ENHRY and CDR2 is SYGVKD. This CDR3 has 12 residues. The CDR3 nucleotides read TGTGCCATCAGTGAGTCACGAGAGACCCAGTACTTC. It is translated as CAISESRETQYF.

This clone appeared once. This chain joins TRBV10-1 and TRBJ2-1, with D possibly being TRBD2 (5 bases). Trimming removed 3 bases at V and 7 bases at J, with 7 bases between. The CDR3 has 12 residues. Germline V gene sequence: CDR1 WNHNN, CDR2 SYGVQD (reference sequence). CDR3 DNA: TGCGCCAGCAGTGATCCGGGAAATGAGCAGTTCTTC. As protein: CASSDPGNEQFF.

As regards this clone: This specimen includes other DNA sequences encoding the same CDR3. CDR3 loop: CASSFGQSSYEQYF. CDR3 in DNA: TGTGCCAGCAGTTTTGGACAGAGCTCCTACGAGCAGTACTTC. The chain recombines TRBV5-4 with TRBJ2-7; D is possibly TRBD1 (6 bases). Germline-derived CDR1 and CDR2 are SGHNT and YYREEE (reference sequence). Trimming stripped 5 bases from V and 0 bases from J, with 12 bases between. CDR3 length: 14 residues.

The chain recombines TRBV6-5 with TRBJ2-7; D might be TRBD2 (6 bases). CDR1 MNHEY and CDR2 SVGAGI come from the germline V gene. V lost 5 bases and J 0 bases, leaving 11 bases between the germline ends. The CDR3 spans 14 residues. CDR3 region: CASSPGLISYEQYF. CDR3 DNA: TGTGCCAGCAGTCCGGGACTGATCTCCTACGAGCAGTACTTC.